The rows below give T cell receptor beta chains drawn from one sample of a study of human versus mouse CDR3 diversity and MHC coevolution. TCRdb's copy holds only in-frame clones and misses some; the assay was immunoSEQ multiplex PCR. The sample yields tens of thousands of clones, roughly 93% seen once. The sequencing sample was made of naive CD4+ T cells from blood. Receptors were obtained from a person aged 25 to 75 in good health. Both conserved end residues are part of each CDR3. D genes are given only for firm matches. Not every row has a clone size; where given, it reads once, few, many or a size class.

v_call	clone_size	d_call	cdr3_length	j_call	cdr3_aa	cdr3_nt
TRBV7-7	.	TRBD1	14	TRBJ2-5	CASSKGQGQETQYF	TGTGCCAGCAGCAAGGGACAGGGGCAAGAGACCCAGTACTTC
TRBV6-6	.	.	13	TRBJ1-1	CASSSTENTEAFF	TGTGCCAGCAGTTCGACTGAGAACACTGAAGCTTTCTTT
TRBV5-8	.	TRBD1	15	TRBJ1-5	CASSGRGWRNQPQHF	TGTGCCAGCAGCGGCAGGGGGTGGAGGAATCAGCCCCAGCATTTT
TRBV7-3	.	.	15	TRBJ1-4	CASSSGTHMNEKLFF	TGTGCCAGCAGCTCAGGGACTCATATGAATGAAAAACTGTTTTTT
TRBV29-1	.	TRBD2	14	TRBJ2-3	CSVLGRGPGGTQYF	TGCAGCGTCTTAGGTAGGGGTCCGGGAGGTACGCAGTATTTT
TRBV18	.	.	16	TRBJ2-3	CASSLTVSSSTDTQYF	TGTGCCAGCTCACTTACAGTTTCTTCTAGCACAGATACGCAGTATTTT
TRBV12-5	.	TRBD2	15	TRBJ2-7	CASGRAGGLSYEQYF	TGTGCTAGTGGGAGAGCGGGGGGACTTTCCTACGAGCAGTACTTC
TRBV6-6	.	.	14	TRBJ1-2	CASSPQGLNYGYTF	TGTGCCAGCAGTCCCCAAGGACTGAACTATGGCTACACCTTC
TRBV19	.	.	14	TRBJ2-5	CASSTLDRQETQYF	TGTGCCAGTAGTACCCTTGACAGACAAGAGACCCAGTACTTC
TRBV4-1	.	.	16	TRBJ2-7	CASSPFGIAETYEQYF	TGCGCCAGCAGCCCATTCGGGATAGCGGAGACCTACGAGCAGTACTTC
TRBV7-2	once	TRBD1	16	TRBJ1-4	CASSRPRQGVNEKLFF	TGTGCCAGCAGCCGACCTCGACAGGGGGTAAATGAAAAACTGTTTTTT
TRBV27	once	TRBD1	12	TRBJ2-1	CASRSTGYEQFF	TGTGCCAGCAGGTCGACAGGGTACGAGCAGTTCTTC
TRBV7-8	.	TRBD1	15	TRBJ2-7	CASSFAGQGSYEQYF	TGTGCCAGCAGCTTTGCCGGACAGGGGTCCTACGAGCAGTACTTC
TRBV5-1	.	TRBD2	15	TRBJ2-7	CASSPFGLAGDEQYF	TGCGCCAGCAGCCCTTTCGGACTAGCGGGAGACGAGCAGTACTTC
TRBV4-1	.	TRBD2	17	TRBJ2-5	CASSHHLAGGPGETQYF	TGCGCCAGCAGCCATCACTTAGCGGGGGGGCCTGGTGAGACCCAGTACTTC
TRBV19	.	TRBD1	15	TRBJ2-7	CASSISGQGHREQYF	TGTGCCAGTAGTATCTCGGGACAGGGTCATCGCGAGCAGTACTTC
TRBV19	few	TRBD1	14	TRBJ1-5	CASRGTGIFQPQHF	TGTGCCAGTAGAGGGACAGGGATCTTTCAGCCCCAGCATTTT
TRBV2	.	TRBD2	15	TRBJ2-1	CASRRAGVSYNEQFF	TGTGCCAGCAGACGAGCGGGAGTCTCCTACAATGAGCAGTTCTTC
TRBV18	once	TRBD2	15	TRBJ2-7	CASSPPGTRSYEQYF	TGTGCCAGCTCACCACCAGGGACTAGATCCTACGAGCAGTACTTC
TRBV19	few	.	13	TRBJ1-5	CATQLVGNQPQHF	TGTGCCACCCAGCTGGTCGGGAATCAGCCCCAGCATTTT
TRBV19	.	TRBD1	13	TRBJ2-1	CASRPDRLNEQFF	TGTGCCAGTAGACCGGACAGGTTGAATGAGCAGTTCTTC
TRBV5-5	.	TRBD2	15	TRBJ2-7	CASSVTSGGSYEQYF	TGTGCCAGCAGCGTGACTAGCGGGGGGTCCTACGAGCAGTACTTC
TRBV6-6	.	.	14	TRBJ2-2	CASSREGSTGELFF	TGTGCCAGCAGTCGCGAGGGATCTACCGGGGAGCTGTTTTTT